These T cell receptor beta chains were read from a single sample in a study of beta chain features in type 1 diabetes. This table comes from immunoSEQ multiplex PCR, and its TCRdb copy is limited to in-frame clones, with some not included. The sample has about 700,000 clones, around an eighth seen once. Sequenced material: naive CD4+ T cells from blood. The receptors were sampled from a man aged 18 to 29 with type 1 diabetes. CDR3s include the opening cysteine and the closing phenylalanine or tryptophan. The order of the fields is clone size, V gene, J gene, D gene, CDR3 DNA, CDR3 protein. The D gene is left open where the match is weak. Some rows have no size entry. The others give once, few or many, or a class for an expanded clone.

few	TRBV30	TRBJ2-7	-	TGTGCCTGGAGTAATCTGGGGGGCGAGCAGTACTTC	CAWSNLGGEQYF
-	TRBV7-2	TRBJ2-7	TRBD2	TGTGCCAGCAGCTTTGATCCTAGCGGGGGTTCCTACGAGCAGTACTTC	CASSFDPSGGSYEQYF
-	TRBV29-1	TRBJ2-5	-	TGCAGCGTTGAGGGCAGGGCAGAGACCCAGTACTTC	CSVEGRAETQYF
-	TRBV7-2	TRBJ1-1	-	TGTGCCAGCAGCTTAGTGGCAGAGGGCACTGAAGCTTTCTTT	CASSLVAEGTEAFF
-	TRBV2	TRBJ1-1	-	TGTGCCAGCAGTCCAGGGAACACTGAAGCTTTCTTT	CASSPGNTEAFF
-	TRBV30	TRBJ2-5	-	TGTGCCTGGGACCCGCCTCCCCAAGAGACCCAGTACTTC	CAWDPPPQETQYF
few	TRBV7-9	TRBJ2-2	-	TGTGCCAGCAGCTCCTCTCCCGGGGAGCTGTTTTTT	CASSSSPGELFF
-	TRBV25-1	TRBJ2-2	-	TGTGCCAGCAGTGGTCTCCCCGGGGAGCTGTTTTTT	CASSGLPGELFF
-	TRBV7-9	TRBJ1-6	-	TGTGCCAGCAGCGTCGGACCGTCGGGGTCACCCCTCCACTTT	CASSVGPSGSPLHF
few	TRBV30	TRBJ1-1	TRBD1	TGTGCCTGGAGACCAATCCCGGGACAGAGGGGGAACACTGAAGCTTTCTTT	CAWRPIPGQRGNTEAFF
few	TRBV29-1	TRBJ2-7	-	TGCAGCGTTGAAGGGGCCGGAGGTATGAGCTCCTACGAGCAGTACTTC	CSVEGAGGMSSYEQYF
-	TRBV5-1	TRBJ2-4	TRBD1	TGCGCCAGCAGCTCCACAGGGGGCACGGGGAACTTC	CASSSTGGTGNF
-	TRBV28	TRBJ2-7	-	TGTGCCAGCAGTTTATTACACGACGAGCAGTACTTC	CASSLLHDEQYF
-	TRBV5-4	TRBJ2-3	TRBD1	TGTGCCAGCAGCCTACGACAGGGAAGTGCCGCAGATACGCAGTATTTT	CASSLRQGSAADTQYF
-	TRBV6-5	TRBJ2-7	-	TGTGCCAGCAGGTACAGGGTTGGCGAGCAGTACTTC	CASRYRVGEQYF
-	TRBV6-4	TRBJ2-1	-	TGTGCCAGCAGTGACTCGAACGGGGGTAGTGAGCAGTTCTTC	CASSDSNGGSEQFF
few	TRBV30	TRBJ2-5	-	TGTGCCTGGGGCCTGGGGGAGACCCAGTACTTC	CAWGLGETQYF
-	TRBV7-7	TRBJ2-1	-	TGTGCCAGCAGCCCTGCCCCGGGCTCCTACAATGAGCAGTTCTTC	CASSPAPGSYNEQFF
few	TRBV4-1	TRBJ2-7	TRBD1	TGCGCCAGCAGCCAGGAAGGGACAGGGTCTCTTTACGAGCAGTACTTC	CASSQEGTGSLYEQYF
few	TRBV18	TRBJ1-1	-	TGTGCCAGCTCAACCAACACTGAAGCTTTCTTT	CASSTNTEAFF
-	TRBV6-4	TRBJ1-5	TRBD1	TGTGCCAGCAGTGCCGACAGGGTGGGACAGCCCCAGCATTTT	CASSADRVGQPQHF
-	TRBV14	TRBJ2-7	-	TGTGCCAGCAGCCTTGCGGCCTACGAGCAGTACTTC	CASSLAAYEQYF
few	TRBV25-1	TRBJ1-1	-	TGTGCCAGCAGTGAAGAGACAGAAAACACTGAAGCTTTCTTT	CASSEETENTEAFF
few	TRBV2	TRBJ2-1	-	TGTGCCGGTCGGGCGGATCTCTACAATGAGCAGTTCTTC	CAGRADLYNEQFF
-	TRBV6-5	TRBJ1-6	TRBD1	TGTGCCAGCAGCACAGGGGCAGGGAATTCACCCCTCCACTTT	CASSTGAGNSPLHF
few	TRBV12-5	TRBJ2-1	-	TGTGCTAGTGGTTTGGTTCAGGGTACCTACAATGAGCAGTTCTTC	CASGLVQGTYNEQFF
few	TRBV27	TRBJ2-5	-	TGTGCCAGCAGTTCCGGGGCAGGGGTGGAGACCCAGTACTTC	CASSSGAGVETQYF
few	TRBV25-1	TRBJ2-2	-	TGTGCCAGCAGTGTGAGGGGCGCATTGGTCGGGGAGCTGTTTTTT	CASSVRGALVGELFF
few	TRBV19	TRBJ2-1	TRBD1	TGTGCCAGTACAATGGGGTGGACAGGGACCTACAATGAGCAGTTCTTC	CASTMGWTGTYNEQFF
few	TRBV4-1	TRBJ1-4	-	TGCGCCAGCAGCCAACAGAAAACTAATGAAAAACTGTTTTTT	CASSQQKTNEKLFF
few	TRBV7-9	TRBJ2-5	-	TGTGCCAGCAGCTTAAGGACCCTCCAAGAGACCCAGTACTTC	CASSLRTLQETQYF
few	TRBV19	TRBJ2-7	-	TGTGCCACCGGGGACCGTGCGAGCTCCTACGAGCAGTACTTC	CATGDRASSYEQYF
few	TRBV10-3	TRBJ2-7	-	TGTGCCATCAGTACCTCCTACGAGCAGTACTTC	CAISTSYEQYF
few	TRBV9	TRBJ2-1	-	TGTGCCAGCAGCGTAGTCTCGGGTAGTGATGAGCAGTTCTTC	CASSVVSGSDEQFF
few	TRBV10-3	TRBJ1-2	-	TGTGCCATCGGAGTGGGGGGTGAAGGCTACACCTTC	CAIGVGGEGYTF
-	TRBV13	TRBJ1-1	-	TGTGCCAGCAGCTCAGTGGAGGTCTGGAACACTGAAGCTTTCTTT	CASSSVEVWNTEAFF
-	TRBV6-5	TRBJ1-2	-	TGTGCCAGCAGTTATGTTAGTCGGCGGGATGGCTACACCTTC	CASSYVSRRDGYTF
few	TRBV25-1	TRBJ1-1	TRBD1	TGTGCCAGCAGTGAATGGGGACAGGGAAACACTGAAGCTTTCTTT	CASSEWGQGNTEAFF
few	TRBV18	TRBJ1-2	TRBD1	TGTGCCAGCTCGGGACAGGACTATGGCTACACCTTC	CASSGQDYGYTF
-	TRBV6-1	TRBJ2-3	-	TGTGCCAGCAGCCTAGAGCCGAGCACAGATACGCAGTATTTT	CASSLEPSTDTQYF
few	TRBV19	TRBJ1-1	-	TGTGCCAGTAGTATCGAAGGGAACACTGAAGCTTTCTTT	CASSIEGNTEAFF
once	TRBV7-8	TRBJ2-2	-	TGTGCCAGCAGCTTAGTGTGGGGCAGGGAGCTGTTTTTT	CASSLVWGRELFF
few	TRBV29-1	TRBJ2-6	-	TGCAGCGCGCGGGGAGGGGCCAACGTCCTGACTTTC	CSARGGANVLTF